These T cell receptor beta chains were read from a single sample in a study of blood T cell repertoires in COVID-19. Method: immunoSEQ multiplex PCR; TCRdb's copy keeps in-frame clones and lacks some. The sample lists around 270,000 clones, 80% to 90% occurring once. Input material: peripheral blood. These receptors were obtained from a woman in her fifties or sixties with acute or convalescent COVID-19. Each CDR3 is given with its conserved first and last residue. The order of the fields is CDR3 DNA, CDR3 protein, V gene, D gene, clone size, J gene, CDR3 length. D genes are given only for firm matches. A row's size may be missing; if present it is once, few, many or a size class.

DNA: TGTGCCAGCTCCCCCCTAGTCAGGGGAACTAATGAAAAACTGTTTTTT
CDR3: CASSPLVRGTNEKLFF
V: TRBV18
D: -
size: once
J: TRBJ1-4
length: 16

DNA: TGTGCCAGTCTCACGGGGATGGGCGGGGATGGCTACACCTTC
CDR3: CASLTGMGGDGYTF
V: TRBV6-5
D: -
size: once
J: TRBJ1-2
length: 14

DNA: TGTGCCAGTAGGAGTGCACTGGAGTTGGCCAAAAACATTCAGTACTTC
CDR3: CASRSALELAKNIQYF
V: TRBV19
D: -
size: -
J: TRBJ2-4
length: 16

DNA: TGTGCCAGCAGTCGGGGACTAGCGGGAGGGCCGGGCTCCTACGAGCAGTACTTC
CDR3: CASSRGLAGGPGSYEQYF
V: TRBV27
D: TRBD2
size: -
J: TRBJ2-7
length: 18

DNA: TGTGCCAGCAGTGAAATAGTATATGGCTACACCTTC
CDR3: CASSEIVYGYTF
V: TRBV2
D: -
size: once
J: TRBJ1-2
length: 12

DNA: TGTGCCAGCAGTCTATATCTTGGAGTCTCCTATAATTCACCCCTCCACTTT
CDR3: CASSLYLGVSYNSPLHF
V: TRBV27
D: -
size: -
J: TRBJ1-6
length: 17

DNA: TGTGCCACCAGCAGAGTTCGGGACAGTGAAGCTTTCTTT
CDR3: CATSRVRDSEAFF
V: TRBV15
D: TRBD1
size: -
J: TRBJ1-1
length: 13

DNA: TGTGCCAGCAGCAATCAGGGGGGCACAGATACGCAGTATTTT
CDR3: CASSNQGGTDTQYF
V: TRBV5-8
D: TRBD1
size: few
J: TRBJ2-3
length: 14

DNA: TGTGCCACCAGCAGAGTGGGCAGCGGAGTAGAGGAGCTGTTTTTT
CDR3: CATSRVGSGVEELFF
V: TRBV15
D: -
size: -
J: TRBJ2-2
length: 15

DNA: TGTGCCAGCATCCTTGCTAGCGGGGCCTCGGAGACCCAGTACTTC
CDR3: CASILASGASETQYF
V: TRBV5-5
D: TRBD2
size: -
J: TRBJ2-5
length: 15

DNA: TGTGCCAGCAGCCCACCGGGACTCTTATACAATGAGCAGTTCTTC
CDR3: CASSPPGLLYNEQFF
V: TRBV7-8
D: -
size: -
J: TRBJ2-1
length: 15

DNA: TGCGCCAGCAGCCGGACAGGGGGAGACAATGAGCAGTTCTTC
CDR3: CASSRTGGDNEQFF
V: TRBV5-1
D: TRBD1
size: -
J: TRBJ2-1
length: 14

DNA: TGTGCCAGCAGCACCCCGCCCGGGACTAGCCTTCGGGATGAGCAGTTCTTC
CDR3: CASSTPPGTSLRDEQFF
V: TRBV21-1
D: -
size: -
J: TRBJ2-1
length: 17

DNA: TGTGCCAGCTCACTAGGGACAGCGGATGAGCAGTTCTTC
CDR3: CASSLGTADEQFF
V: TRBV18
D: TRBD1
size: -
J: TRBJ2-1
length: 13

DNA: TGTGCCATCAGTGAGCGGGGGGCTGGCTATGGCTACACCTTC
CDR3: CAISERGAGYGYTF
V: TRBV10-3
D: -
size: -
J: TRBJ1-2
length: 14

DNA: TGTGCCAGCAATGGTAATAGCGGGAGTTACGAGCAGTACTTC
CDR3: CASNGNSGSYEQYF
V: TRBV6-5
D: TRBD2
size: few
J: TRBJ2-7
length: 14

DNA: TGTGCCACCTCGGCGGACAGGCCAAGCTCCTACGAGCAGTACTTC
CDR3: CATSADRPSSYEQYF
V: TRBV2
D: TRBD1
size: -
J: TRBJ2-7
length: 15